The next 17 T cell receptor beta chains were all read from a single sample in a study of blood T cell repertoires in COVID-19 (dated by TCRdb to about 2020). The library relied on the immunoSEQ multiplex PCR assay. TCRdb took over this immuneACCESS table, retaining in-frame rearrangements with V and J assigned. Such tables are incomplete; in checked studies, under half of the missing clones stem from an unresolved V gene, and the remainder is unexplained. The sample data list fewer than 200,000 clones, and about 87% of these were observed just once. The biggest ten clones account for 2.5% to 3% of the sample. The sequencing input was peripheral blood. The receptors stem from a woman older than 75 with COVID-19, enrolled during active disease.

The chain is built from TRBV7-2 and TRBJ2-1; 8 bases agree with TRBD2. Germline lookup yields CDR1 SGHTA and CDR2 FQGNSA. With V trimmed by 5 bases and J by 10 bases, 10 bases remained unmatched. This CDR3 contains 14 residues. Here the CDR3 DNA reads TGTGCCAGCAGCCGTCTCGCGGGAGGTGAGGAGCAGTTCTTC. Encoded protein: CASSRLAGGEEQFF.

The DNA of the CDR3 is TGTGCCAGCAGCTTAACTCTCGGCGGGAGGGTTTCCACCGGGGAGCTGTTTTTT. Its protein product is CASSLTLGGRVSTGELFF. The rearrangement links TRBV7-3 to TRBJ2-2, with 9 bases that match TRBD2. Germline-derived CDR1 and CDR2 are SGHTA and FQGTGA. V lost 0 bases to trimming and J lost 4 bases; unmatched junction nucleotides: 9. The CDR3 length is 18 residues.

The chain combines TRBV2 with TRBJ1-1; D is unclear. V was clipped by 5 bases and J by 5 bases, with 15 bases between them. This CDR3 has 14 amino acids. The germline gives CDR1 SNHLY, CDR2 FYNNEI. CDR3 coding DNA: TGTGCCAGCAGTCCGAGTGCGGGTTGGACTGAAGCTTTCTTT. This codes for CASSPSAGWTEAFF.

This clone was picked up one time. V usage is TRBV28 and J usage is TRBJ2-7; 7 positions match TRBD2. Unmatched junction bases numbered 7, after V lost 6 bases and J lost 5 bases. The CDR3 has 13 residues. The germline gives CDR1 MDHEN, CDR2 SYDVKM. CDR3 residues: CASSPGGKDEQYF. CDR3 nucleotide sequence: TGTGCCAGCAGCCCCGGGGGGAAAGACGAGCAGTACTTC. The full variable domain, its missing parts supplied by reference TRBV28 and TRBJ2-7, is DVKVTQSSRYLVKRTGEKVFLECVQDMDHENMFWYRQDPGLGLRLIYFSYDVKMKEKGDIPEGYSVSREKKERFSLILESASTNQTSMYLCASSPGGKDEQYFGPGTRLTVT.

The chain couples TRBV5-4 to TRBJ1-4; D call uncertain. The CDR3 loop spans 15 amino acids. Germline V gene sequence: CDR1 SGHNT, CDR2 YYREEE (reference sequence). Trimming stripped 3 bases from V and 11 bases from J, with 20 bases between. Written as DNA, the CDR3 is TGTGCCAGCAGCTCCCCGTCAACAGAGCCCGAGAAACTGTTTTTT. Translation: CASSSPSTEPEKLFF. The full variable domain, rest sourced from reference TRBV5-4 and TRBJ1-4, is ETGVTQSPTHLIKTRGQQVTLRCSSQSGHNTVSWYQQALGQGPQFIFQYYREEENGRGNFPPRFSGLQFPNYSSELNVNALELDDSALYLCASSSPSTEPEKLFFGSGTQLSVL.

The chain combines TRBV6-5 with TRBJ2-5; D is possibly TRBD1 (5 bases). CDR3 length: 12 amino acids. V was clipped by 6 bases and J by 5 bases, with 10 bases between them. Germline assignment: CDR1 MNHEY and CDR2 SVGAGI. CDR3 DNA sequence: TGTGCCAGCAGGCCAGGGCCGGAGACCCAGTACTTC. This translates into CASRPGPETQYF.

The V gene is TRBV27, the J gene TRBJ2-6, with a possible D match to TRBD1 (5 bases). The CDR3 covers 17 residues. CDR1 and CDR2 from the germline V gene are MNHEY and SMNVEV (reference sequence). V lost 2 bases and J 0 bases, leaving 11 bases between the germline ends. The CDR3 is CASSLRQFISGANVLTF. CDR3 DNA: TGTGCCAGCAGTTTACGACAGTTTATCTCTGGGGCCAACGTCCTGACTTTC.

The chain uses TRBV11-2 and TRBJ1-2, with 7 bases matching TRBD1. CDR1 and CDR2 (germline): SGHAT, FQNNGV. The CDR3 contains 15 residues. The ends lost 4 bases at V and 5 bases at J; junction bases unmatched: 10. The DNA for the CDR3 is TGTGCCAGCAGCTCGACGGACAGGTCGGATTATGGCTACACCTTC. Amino acids: CASSSTDRSDYGYTF. Variable domain in full (rest from reference TRBV11-2 and TRBJ1-2): EAGVAQSPRYKIIEKRQSVAFWCNPISGHATLYWYQQILGQGPKLLIQFQNNGVVDDSQLPKDRFSAERLKGVDSTLKIQPAKLEDSAVYLCASSSTDRSDYGYTFGSGTRLTVV.

The chain recombines TRBV7-2 with TRBJ2-7; TRBD2 is a possible D gene (6 bases). The germline gives CDR1 SGHTA, CDR2 FQGNSA. V lost 6 bases and J 7 bases, leaving 19 bases between the germline ends. The CDR3 runs to 14 residues. The CDR3 protein is CASRTGRSGGEQYF. The CDR3 region has the DNA TGTGCCAGCAGGACGGGGCGTAGTGGAGGGGAGCAGTACTTC.

This chain connects TRBV7-6 to TRBJ2-2, with TRBD2 matching over 11 bases. CDR3 length: 15 residues. V lost 3 bases to trimming and J lost 6 bases; unmatched junction nucleotides: 3. CDR1 is SGHVS, CDR2 FNYEAQ, per germline. Here the CDR3 reads CASSFLLAGAGELFF. CDR3 coding DNA: TGTGCCAGCAGCTTTTTACTAGCGGGAGCCGGGGAGCTGTTTTTT. Full variable domain (rest looked up from reference TRBV7-6 and TRBJ2-2): GAGVSQSPRYKVTKRGQDVALRCDPISGHVSLYWYRQALGQGPEFLTYFNYEAQQDKSGLPNDRFSAERPEGSISTLTIQRTEQRDSAMYRCASSFLLAGAGELFFGEGSRLTVL.

This sequence joins TRBV3-1 (or the pseudogene TRBV3-2) and TRBJ2-2; the D is unclear. V was clipped by 0 bases and J by 4 bases, with 9 bases between them. CDR1 LGHDT and CDR2 YNNKEL come from the germline V gene (reference sequence). CDR3 size: 15 residues. CDR3 nucleotide sequence: TGTGCCAGCAGCCAAGATTGGCAATCCACCGGGGAGCTGTTTTTT. Protein product: CASSQDWQSTGELFF.

The rearrangement joins TRBV3-1 (or the pseudogene TRBV3-2) to TRBJ2-5; 10 positions agree with TRBD2. Germline V CDR1 and CDR2: LGHDT, YNNKEL (reference sequence). The V segment lost 1 base and the J segment 2 bases; nucleotides outside the gene matches: 1. This CDR3 contains 15 residues. The CDR3 region is CASSQGAGGQETQYF. In nucleotides, the CDR3 is TGTGCCAGCAGCCAAGGAGCGGGAGGGCAAGAGACCCAGTACTTC.

This chain links TRBV6-2 or TRBV6-3 with TRBJ1-4, with 9 nucleotides matching TRBD1. V lost 5 bases and J lost 5; bases outside the gene matches: 3. In germline, CDR1 is MNHEY, CDR2 SVGEGT. The CDR3 has 14 residues. DNA of the CDR3: TGTGCCAGCAGTCACGGACAGGGGAATGAAAAACTGTTTTTT. Amino acids: CASSHGQGNEKLFF.

The V and J genes are TRBV18 and TRBJ1-5; 10 nucleotides align to TRBD1. J gave up 6 bases and V 4 bases, and 12 bases lay outside the gene matches. The germline V gene encodes CDR1 KGHSH and CDR2 LQKENI. This CDR3 is 17 amino acids long. CDR3 DNA sequence: TGTGCCAGCTCACAGACCCGGGACAGGGGTCCGAGTCAGCCCCAGCATTTT. Protein: CASSQTRDRGPSQPQHF.

This chain connects TRBV5-1 to TRBJ1-1; 9 bases line up with TRBD1. Germline lookup yields CDR1 SGHRS and CDR2 YFSETQ. The CDR3 runs to 13 residues. Trimming took 4 bases from V and 13 from J; bases not matched to a gene: 11. As DNA, the CDR3 is TGCGCCAGCAGCATATCCGGGACAGGGAGAATTTTCTTT. Translating gives CASSISGTGRIFF.

In this sample, this clone turned up once. V and J are TRBV11-1 and TRBJ2-1; D is undetermined. The CDR3 consists of 13 residues. Germline-derived CDR1 and CDR2 are SGHAT and FQDESV (reference sequence). V was pared by 1 base and J by 6 bases, with 7 bases between. The CDR3 DNA is TGTGCCAGCAGCTTAGGCCTACTCAATGAGCAGTTCTTC. This translates into CASSLGLLNEQFF. The full variable domain, completed using reference TRBV11-1 and TRBJ2-1, is EAEVAQSPRYKITEKSQAVAFWCDPISGHATLYWYRQILGQGPELLVQFQDESVVDDSQLPKDRFSAERLKGVDSTLKIQPAELGDSAMYLCASSLGLLNEQFFGPGTRLTVL.

The chain is built from TRBV5-1 and TRBJ1-1; the D gene is possibly TRBD1 (5 bases). The V and J ends lost 5 bases and 5 bases respectively, with 19 bases between them. This CDR3 is 15 amino acids long. Germline CDR1 SGHRS, CDR2 YFSETQ. The chain's CDR3 is CASRNSQGRRTEAFF. The CDR3 coding sequence is TGCGCCAGCAGGAATTCCCAGGGTCGTAGGACTGAAGCTTTCTTT.